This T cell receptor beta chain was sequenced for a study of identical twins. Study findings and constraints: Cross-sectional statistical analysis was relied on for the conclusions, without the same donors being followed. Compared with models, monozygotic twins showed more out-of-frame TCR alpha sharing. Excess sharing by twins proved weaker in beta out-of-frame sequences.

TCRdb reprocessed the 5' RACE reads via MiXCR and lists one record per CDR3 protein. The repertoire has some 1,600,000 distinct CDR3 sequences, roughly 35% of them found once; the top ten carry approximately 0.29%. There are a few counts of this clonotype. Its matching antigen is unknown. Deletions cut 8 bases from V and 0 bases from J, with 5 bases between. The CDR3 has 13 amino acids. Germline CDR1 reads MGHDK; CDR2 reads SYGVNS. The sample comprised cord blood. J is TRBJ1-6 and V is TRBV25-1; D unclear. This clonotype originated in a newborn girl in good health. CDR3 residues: CASLSSYNSPLHF. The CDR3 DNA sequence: TGTGCCAGCTTGAGCTCCTATAATTCACCCCTCCACTTT. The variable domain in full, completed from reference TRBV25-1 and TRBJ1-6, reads EADIYQTPRYLVIGTGKKITLECSQTMGHDKMYWYQQDPGMELHLIHYSYGVNSTEKGDLSSESTVSRIRTEHFPLTLESARPSHTSQYLCASLSSYNSPLHFGNGTRLTVT.